This T cell receptor beta chain originates from a study of blood T cell repertoires in COVID-19. As for the study in general: From T cells, B-cell-depleted T cells, or PBMCs came the material, which was cDNA or gDNA.

Per the authors' pipeline: Estimated nucleated cell counts came from reference gene primer amplification. The assay was immunoSEQ multiplex PCR, and TCRdb's table has in-frame clones only and misses some. That table supplies the V and J calls and clone size; D and trimming were determined from the DNA. The data show fewer than 250,000 clones, 80% to 90% seen once. Germline CDR1 is SGDLS and CDR2 is YYNGEE. The CDR3 totals 16 residues. J lost 7 bases, V lost 3 bases, and 9 bases had no gene match. The TCR originated in a woman aged 45-65 years who had been exposed to COVID-19. The chain joins TRBV9 to TRBJ1-4; the match to TRBD1 covers 10 bases. Input material: PBMCs or T cells enriched from blood (not recorded which). Here the CDR3 reads CASSARTGGGGEKLFF. The CDR3 DNA is TGTGCCAGCAGCGCCCGGACAGGGGGAGGGGGTGAAAAACTGTTTTTT.